These 31 T cell receptor beta chains were sequenced from one sample in a study of blood T cell repertoires in COVID-19. The method was immunoSEQ multiplex PCR; TCRdb's version includes in-frame clones alone and lacks a portion of them. The sample yields about 210,000 clones, around 83% seen once. Sequenced sample: peripheral blood. These receptor sequences come from a man aged 45-60 years with active or convalescent COVID-19.

The chain joins TRBV7-9 to TRBJ2-7; D might be TRBD2 (5 bases). The CDR3 covers 13 residues. V shed 2 bases and J shed 2 bases, with 7 bases lying between them. Germline V gene sequence: CDR1 SEHNR, CDR2 FQNEAQ (reference sequence). CDR3 sequence: CASSLSGPYEQYF. The CDR3 DNA reads as TGTGCCAGCAGCTTAAGCGGCCCCTACGAGCAGTACTTC.

Here the CDR3 DNA reads TGTGCCAGCAGTCGGGACAGCCCTATCTACGAGCAGTACTTC. Its translation is CASSRDSPIYEQYF. The chain joins TRBV28 to TRBJ2-7, with 7 nucleotides matching TRBD1. Germline V gives CDR1 MDHEN, CDR2 SYDVKM. The CDR3 totals 14 residues. The V segment lost 5 bases and the J segment 3 bases; nucleotides outside the gene matches: 7. Full variable domain (missing parts from reference TRBV28 and TRBJ2-7): DVKVTQSSRYLVKRTGEKVFLECVQDMDHENMFWYRQDPGLGLRLIYFSYDVKMKEKGDIPEGYSVSREKKERFSLILESASTNQTSMYLCASSRDSPIYEQYFGPGTRLTVT.

The J gene is TRBJ2-4, the V gene TRBV27; 13 bases are a match to TRBD2. The germline V gene has CDR1 MNHEY and CDR2 SMNVEV (reference sequence). CDR3 size: 14 residues. Trimming removed 6 bases from V and 7 bases from J; junction bases left unmatched: 3. The DNA of the CDR3 is TGTGCCAGCAGACTAGCGGGAGGGCCCAACATTCAGTACTTC. It yields the protein CASRLAGGPNIQYF.

J is TRBJ2-3 and V is TRBV28; TRBD2 agrees at 8 bases. CDR3 length: 16 amino acids. Germline CDR1 is MDHEN and CDR2 is SYDVKM. The V gene end was trimmed by 6 bases and the J gene end by 1 base; junction bases not matched to a gene: 9. The CDR3 reads CASRSTSGWGTDTQYF. The CDR3 coding sequence is TGTGCCAGCAGATCTACTAGCGGCTGGGGCACAGATACGCAGTATTTT.

J is TRBJ2-3 and V is TRBV7-9; possible D gene TRBD1, 6 bases. CDR1 SEHNR and CDR2 FQNEAQ come from the germline V gene (reference sequence). The germline V and J ends were trimmed by 4 bases and 0 bases, with 11 bases remaining between them. The CDR3 consists of 15 residues. The CDR3, as DNA: TGTGCCAGCAGCTCCCCGGGACATAGCACAGATACGCAGTATTTT. The encoded protein is CASSSPGHSTDTQYF.

CDR3 in amino acids: CAWSVGVNQPQHF. CDR3 in DNA: TGTGCCTGGAGTGTAGGGGTTAATCAGCCCCAGCATTTT. The chain combines TRBV30 with TRBJ1-5, with TRBD1 as a possible D gene (5 bases). Trimming cost V 0 bases and J 4 bases, with 7 bases left between them. This CDR3 contains 13 residues. Germline CDR1 reads GTSNPN; CDR2 reads SVGIG (reference sequence).

This clone turned up a few times. CDR3 DNA sequence: TGTGCCAGCAGCCCGACAGGGCAAGTTGGCTACACCTTC. Translating it yields CASSPTGQVGYTF. The J gene is TRBJ1-2, the V gene TRBV11-2; 7 bases match TRBD1. Trimming took 5 bases from V and 7 from J; bases not matched to a gene: 7. Germline CDR1 is SGHAT and CDR2 is FQNNGV. The CDR3 totals 13 residues.

The chain employs TRBV30 and TRBJ1-5; D gene uncertain. CDR3 size: 14 residues. Trimming pared 2 bases from V and 0 bases from J, leaving 8 bases between. Germline V CDR1 and CDR2: GTSNPN, SVGIG (reference sequence). This chain's CDR3 is CAWSRAGSNQPQHF. DNA of the CDR3: TGTGCCTGGAGTCGTGCAGGTAGCAATCAGCCCCAGCATTTT.

V is TRBV19 and J is TRBJ1-5; TRBD1 might be the D (5 bases). This CDR3 comprises 13 residues. The germline V and J ends were trimmed by 5 bases and 4 bases, with 9 bases remaining between them. In germline, CDR1 is LNHDA, CDR2 SQIVND (reference sequence). This CDR3 reads CASSDSLNQPQHF. CDR3 nucleotide sequence: TGTGCCAGTAGTGACAGTCTAAATCAGCCCCAGCATTTT.

This chain links TRBV25-1 with TRBJ1-4; a possible D gene is TRBD1 (5 bases). Per germline, CDR1 MGHDK and CDR2 SYGVNS. This CDR3 has 15 amino acids. V dropped 1 base and J dropped 7 bases, with 13 bases sitting between them. The CDR3 region is CASSEFRGRAEKLFF. Here the CDR3 DNA reads TGTGCCAGCAGTGAATTCCGTGGCAGGGCTGAAAAACTGTTTTTT.

The V gene is TRBV29-1, the J gene TRBJ1-2; TRBD1 agrees at 11 bases. The CDR3 has 13 residues. With V trimmed by 6 bases and J by 5 bases, 5 bases remained unmatched. Germline lookup yields CDR1 SQVTM and CDR2 ANQGSEA. CDR3 in amino acids: CSVGQGARYGYTF. The DNA of the CDR3 is TGCAGCGTCGGACAGGGGGCCCGGTATGGCTACACCTTC.

This clone showed up just once. The rearrangement links TRBV9 to TRBJ2-7, with 8 positions matching TRBD2. CDR1 and CDR2 from the germline V gene are SGDLS and YYNGEE. This CDR3 has 14 residues. The V gene end was trimmed by 4 bases and the J gene end by 1 base; junction bases not matched to a gene: 4. The CDR3 DNA is TGTGCCAGCAGCCCCAGCGGGAGATCCTACGAGCAGTACTTC. Residues: CASSPSGRSYEQYF.

The chain uses TRBV2 and TRBJ1-1, with a tentative D call TRBD1 (5 bases). CDR1 is SNHLY, CDR2 FYNNEI, per germline. The CDR3 covers 14 residues. V gave up 1 base and J gave up 6 bases, with 12 bases separating them. The CDR3 here is CASSEGGGYAEAFF. The CDR3, as DNA: TGTGCCAGCAGTGAAGGGGGGGGATACGCTGAAGCTTTCTTT.

The J gene is TRBJ2-7, the V gene TRBV5-1, with TRBD1 matching over 7 bases. The V segment lost 4 bases and the J segment 7 bases; nucleotides outside the gene matches: 11. This CDR3 is 14 amino acids long. CDR1 is SGHRS, CDR2 YFSETQ, per germline. CDR3 nucleotides: TGCGCCAGCAGCCTACGGACAGGCCCGGGGGAGCAGTACTTC. Residues: CASSLRTGPGEQYF.

This sequence joins TRBV5-1 and TRBJ1-1, with TRBD1 matching 9 bases. Germline-derived CDR1 and CDR2 are SGHRS and YFSETQ. The CDR3 is 15 amino acids. V lost 2 bases to trimming and J lost 6 bases; unmatched junction nucleotides: 8. The CDR3 coding sequence is TGCGCCAGCAGCTTCTATGACAGGGGGTTGGCTGAAGCTTTCTTT. Translated, it gives CASSFYDRGLAEAFF.

This chain links TRBV5-4 with TRBJ2-5; 7 nucleotides agree with TRBD2. Germline CDR1 reads SGHNT; CDR2 reads YYREEE (reference sequence). The CDR3 covers 15 residues. V gave up 1 base and J gave up 3 bases; unmatched junction bases: 6. CDR3: CASSLQGGTKETQYF. The CDR3 DNA sequence: TGTGCCAGCAGCTTGCAGGGAGGGACTAAAGAGACCCAGTACTTC.

This clone was counted once. The V and J genes are TRBV7-3 and TRBJ2-1, with D possibly TRBD1 on 6 matching bases. This CDR3 has 15 residues. Trimming cost V 2 bases and J 7 bases, with 15 bases left between them. CDR1 and CDR2 from the germline V gene are SGHTA and FQGTGA. The CDR3 DNA follows: TGTGCCAGCAGCTTAGATTTCGAGGGGGAAAATGAGCAGTTCTTC. This codes for CASSLDFEGENEQFF. Full variable domain (rest looked up from reference TRBV7-3 and TRBJ2-1): GAGVSQTPSNKVTEKGKYVELRCDPISGHTALYWYRQSLGQGPEFLIYFQGTGAADDSGLPNDRFFAVRPEGSVSTLKIQRTERGDSAVYLCASSLDFEGENEQFFGPGTRLTVL.

The chain employs TRBV27 and TRBJ1-2, with a weak D call TRBD1 (5 bases). Trimming stripped 0 bases from V and 8 bases from J, with 13 bases between. CDR1 and CDR2 from the germline V gene are MNHEY and SMNVEV (reference sequence). This CDR3 has 14 residues. The CDR3 bases are TGTGCCAGCAGTTTATCTGGGGGGTATCGGGGCTACACCTTC. It yields the protein CASSLSGGYRGYTF.

The chain combines TRBV11-2 with TRBJ2-7, with D perhaps matching TRBD2 (7 bases). The CDR3 contains 15 residues. In germline, CDR1 is SGHAT, CDR2 FQNNGV. Trimming removed 5 bases from V and 3 bases from J, with 17 bases in between. CDR3 loop: CASSPPSGTIYEQYF. CDR3 DNA sequence: TGTGCCAGCAGCCCCCCCAGCGGGACAATCTACGAGCAGTACTTC.

The chain employs TRBV7-9 and TRBJ2-1, with 8 bases matching TRBD1. This CDR3 spans 16 amino acids. Losses at the gene ends were 2 bases for V and 4 bases for J; bases not matched to a gene: 7. Germline loops: CDR1 SEHNR, CDR2 FQNEAQ (reference sequence). CDR3 nucleotides: TGTGCCAGCAGCTTACCTCAGGGGGCGGGTTACAATGAGCAGTTCTTC. Translated, it gives CASSLPQGAGYNEQFF.

This rearrangement joins TRBV15 to TRBJ1-2, with D tentatively TRBD1 (5 bases). Germline V gene sequence: CDR1 LNHNV, CDR2 YYDKDF (reference sequence). CDR3 length: 16 residues. Deletions cut 1 base from V and 6 bases from J, with 18 bases between. CDR3 sequence reads: CATSRGSAERQNGYTF. For the CDR3, the DNA is TGTGCCACCAGCAGAGGATCCGCCGAAAGACAGAATGGCTACACCTTC.

This chain links TRBV2 with TRBJ1-4; tentative D call: TRBD1 (6 bases). Germline values: CDR1 SNHLY, CDR2 FYNNEI. The CDR3 spans 15 residues. The V end was cut by 6 bases, the J end by 3 bases, with 14 bases between. The chain's CDR3 is CASRETGLANEKLFF. The CDR3 DNA follows: TGTGCCAGCAGGGAAACAGGGCTGGCTAATGAAAAACTGTTTTTT.

The chain is built from TRBV5-6 and TRBJ1-4, with TRBD1 matching over 7 bases. With 7 bases clipped from V and 7 bases from J, the junction kept 10 bases outside the gene matches. The CDR3 has 14 residues. Germline CDR1 is SGHDT and CDR2 is YYEEEE. CDR3 region: CASGNRGAGEKLFF. DNA for the CDR3: TGTGCCAGCGGTAACAGGGGCGCGGGTGAAAAACTGTTTTTT. Full variable domain (rest looked up from reference TRBV5-6 and TRBJ1-4): DAGVTQSPTHLIKTRGQQVTLRCSPKSGHDTVSWYQQALGQGPQFIFQYYEEEERQRGNFPDRFSGHQFPNYSSELNVNALLLGDSALYLCASGNRGAGEKLFFGSGTQLSVL.

This clone was observed a few times. J is TRBJ1-1 and V is TRBV11-2; tentative D call: TRBD1 (6 bases). Trimming took 3 bases from V and 4 from J, leaving 21 bases between them. This CDR3 comprises 17 residues. Per the germline V gene, CDR1 is SGHAT and CDR2 is FQNNGV. CDR3 sequence reads: CASSFQGVGTRPTEAFF. CDR3 DNA sequence: TGTGCCAGCAGCTTTCAAGGCGTAGGGACAAGGCCCACTGAAGCTTTCTTT.

This clone turned up a few times. The CDR3 region has the DNA TGTGCCAGTAGAAGCGGACTAGAGCCGCAAGAGACCCAGTACTTC. Translated, it gives CASRSGLEPQETQYF. The rearrangement joins TRBV19 to TRBJ2-5; 7 bases map to TRBD2. Trimming at V came to 6 bases and at J to 2 bases, leaving 9 bases not matched to a gene. CDR3 length: 15 residues. Germline lookup yields CDR1 LNHDA and CDR2 SQIVND (reference sequence).

This chain links TRBV5-8 with TRBJ2-2, with D possibly being TRBD1 (6 bases). V shed 4 bases and J shed 3 bases, with 16 bases lying between them. The germline V gene encodes CDR1 SGHTS and CDR2 YDEGEE. This CDR3 region has 16 residues. Here the CDR3 reads CASSEDRDKYTGELFF. For the CDR3, the DNA is TGTGCCAGCAGCGAGGACAGAGACAAGTACACCGGGGAGCTGTTTTTT.

This clone has just a few counts. This rearrangement joins TRBV5-8 to TRBJ1-2; D not certain. The CDR3 covers 13 residues. Looked up from germline, CDR1 is SGHTS and CDR2 is YDEGEE. With 0 bases removed from V and 6 bases from J, the gap between germline ends came to 9 bases. This chain's CDR3 is CASSLEGLDGYTF. The CDR3 nucleotides read TGTGCCAGCAGCTTGGAAGGACTGGATGGCTACACCTTC.

This sequence joins TRBV9 and TRBJ2-7, with 7 bases fitting TRBD1. Germline-derived CDR1 and CDR2 are SGDLS and YYNGEE. There are 15 residues in the CDR3. The J segment lost 2 bases and the V segment lost 0 bases, leaving 5 bases of the junction unmatched. The CDR3 nucleotides are TGTGCCAGCAGCGTAGGAGGGCAGGGGGCCTACGAGCAGTACTTC. Residues: CASSVGGQGAYEQYF.

This clone was observed once. The chain has TRBV19 and TRBJ1-1; TRBD1 might be the D (6 bases). Trimming cost V 1 base and J 0 bases, with 18 bases left between them. Germline V gene sequence: CDR1 LNHDA, CDR2 SQIVND (reference sequence). The CDR3 sequence is 18 residues long. The CDR3 bases are TGTGCCAGTAGTATAGGTGCCCGGGGATCAGGGGTGAACACTGAAGCTTTCTTT. Its protein product is CASSIGARGSGVNTEAFF.

The chain has TRBV9 and TRBJ1-4; D not certain. The ends were cut back, 4 bases at V and 10 bases at J, with 17 bases in the middle. Germline V gives CDR1 SGDLS, CDR2 YYNGEE. The CDR3 has 14 residues. The DNA for the CDR3 is TGTGCCAGCAGCCTGGACCTAACGGGAGGAAAACTGTTTTTT. The encoded protein is CASSLDLTGGKLFF. Combining the CDR3 with reference TRBV9 and TRBJ1-4 gives the whole variable domain DSGVTQTPKHLITATGQRVTLRCSPRSGDLSVYWYQQSLDQGLQFLIQYYNGEERAKGNILERFSAQQFPDLHSELNLSSLELGDSALYFCASSLDLTGGKLFFGSGTQLSVL.

The V call is TRBV29-1, the J call TRBJ1-1; 7 nucleotides align to TRBD1. There are 12 residues in the CDR3. Trimming removed 6 bases from V and 11 bases from J; junction bases left unmatched: 12. The V gene's germline CDR1 is SQVTM and CDR2 ANQGSEA. Written as DNA, the CDR3 is TGCAGCGTCGGTGACAGGGTTTCGTTGGCTTTCTTT. Its translation is CSVGDRVSLAFF.